The 10 T cell receptor beta chains presented below share a single source sample, sequenced in a study of T cells in Graves' hyperthyroidism and ophthalmopathy. The TCR beta CDR3 regions underwent amplification using RNA transcripts as the source. The HTBI primer set served for first-round RT-PCR of the TCR CDR3. TCRdb redid the calling of the multiplex PCR reads with MiXCR, one entry per CDR3 protein. This sample yields around 450,000 distinct CDR3 sequences, of which 15% to 19% are seen a single time; around 7.3% belongs to the top ten. The specimen sequenced was blood. All receptors come from a woman younger than 35 with Graves' hyperthyroidism.

This clonotype has a handful of counts. V usage is TRBV5-4 and J usage is TRBJ1-6, with D hard to call. The V and J ends lost 3 bases and 2 bases respectively, with 15 bases between them. The germline V gene encodes CDR1 SGHNT and CDR2 YYREEE (reference sequence). The CDR3 loop spans 17 amino acids. The CDR3 is CASSWRRQSTYNSPLHF. The DNA for the CDR3 is TGTGCCAGCAGCTGGCGGCGGCAGAGCACCTATAATTCACCCCTCCACTTT.

This clonotype was seen only a few times. The chain employs TRBV12-3 or TRBV12-4 and TRBJ2-1; the D call may be TRBD1 or TRBD2 (5 bases each). The CDR3 extends over 11 amino acids. The ends were cut back, 5 bases at V and 12 bases at J, with 11 bases in the middle. CDR3 amino acids: CASSRTGGQFF. For the CDR3, the DNA is TGTGCCAGCAGTAGGACTGGGGGGCAGTTCTTC.

This clonotype was seen ten or more times. CDR3 sequence: CASSQDSLSSQPQHF. The CDR3 DNA reads TGCGCCAGCAGCCAAGATAGTCTTAGTAGTCAGCCCCAGCATTTT. This rearrangement joins TRBV4-1 to TRBJ1-5; D ambiguous. CDR1 and CDR2 (germline): MGHRA, YSYEKL. The CDR3 runs to 15 residues. The V end lost 0 bases, the J end lost 6 bases, and 12 bases lay between the germline ends.

This clonotype was seen ten or more times. The rearrangement links TRBV7-8 to TRBJ1-2; possible D gene TRBD1, 5 bases. Germline loops: CDR1 SGHVS, CDR2 FQNEAQ. The CDR3 is 12 amino acids. V lost 1 base and J 14 bases, leaving 14 bases between the germline ends. CDR3 in DNA: TGTGCCAGCAGCTTAGGGTCCGGGACTTATACCTTC. It translates to CASSLGSGTYTF.

This clonotype showed up many times. V usage is TRBV10-3 and J usage is TRBJ1-1, with a weak D call TRBD1 (5 bases). This CDR3 comprises 16 residues. Germline loops: CDR1 ENHRY, CDR2 SYGVKD. V was trimmed by 0 bases and J by 5 bases, leaving 16 bases between them. The CDR3, as DNA: TGTGCCATCAGTGAGTCTGGCTGGGCCAAGGGGACTGAAGCTTTCTTT. Translation: CAISESGWAKGTEAFF.

This clonotype was seen only a few times. A read error may explain this, as a much larger clone is one base away. The chain employs TRBV30 and TRBJ1-2; a possible D gene is TRBD1 (5 bases). V lost 0 bases, J lost 7 bases, and 15 bases lay in between. The germline gives CDR1 GTSNPN, CDR2 SVGIG (reference sequence). The CDR3 is 14 amino acids. This CDR3 is CAWSVFKGYAGYTF. The CDR3 nucleotides read TGTGCCTGGAGTGTATTTAAGGGGTATGCTGGCTACACCTTC.

This clonotype was counted at least ten times. The chain combines TRBV6-2 or TRBV6-3 with TRBJ2-1; 11 bases are a match to TRBD2. The CDR3 is made up of 15 amino acids. V shed 5 bases and J 9 bases; nucleotides not matched to a gene: 9. In germline, CDR1 is MNHEY, CDR2 SVGEGT. CDR3 DNA sequence: TGTGCCAGCAGTCGCGTAGCGGGGGGGATCGGTGAGCAGTTCTTC. It is translated as CASSRVAGGIGEQFF.

This clonotype was detected ten times or more. This chain joins TRBV2 and TRBJ1-5; D perhaps matches TRBD1 (6 bases). The CDR3 contains 14 residues. Germline assignment: CDR1 SNHLY and CDR2 FYNNEI. Between the trimmed V and J ends, which lost 6 bases and 5 bases, there was a span of 14 bases. The CDR3 DNA follows: TGTGCCAGCAGCCTAAGGGGGATCCATCAGCCCCAGCATTTT. Amino acid sequence: CASSLRGIHQPQHF.

This clonotype was recorded many times. The rearrangement uses TRBV2 and TRBJ2-7; 9 nucleotides line up with TRBD2. Germline CDR1 is SNHLY and CDR2 is FYNNEI. J gave up 0 bases and V 1 base, and 4 bases lay outside the gene matches. The CDR3 is 16 amino acids. The CDR3 coding sequence is TGTGCCAGCAGTGAAGGGCTAGCGGGGTACTCCTACGAGCAGTACTTC. Amino acids: CASSEGLAGYSYEQYF.

This clonotype was picked up many times. The V gene is TRBV11-2, the J gene TRBJ1-6; TRBD1 might be the D (5 bases). V was cut by 4 bases and J by 9 bases, with 25 bases left in between. The CDR3 runs 18 residues. The germline V gene encodes CDR1 SGHAT and CDR2 FQNNGV. CDR3 loop: CASSSMRWTGAEGSPLHF. The CDR3 coding sequence is TGTGCCAGCAGCTCAATGCGTTGGACCGGGGCGGAGGGTTCACCCCTCCACTTT.